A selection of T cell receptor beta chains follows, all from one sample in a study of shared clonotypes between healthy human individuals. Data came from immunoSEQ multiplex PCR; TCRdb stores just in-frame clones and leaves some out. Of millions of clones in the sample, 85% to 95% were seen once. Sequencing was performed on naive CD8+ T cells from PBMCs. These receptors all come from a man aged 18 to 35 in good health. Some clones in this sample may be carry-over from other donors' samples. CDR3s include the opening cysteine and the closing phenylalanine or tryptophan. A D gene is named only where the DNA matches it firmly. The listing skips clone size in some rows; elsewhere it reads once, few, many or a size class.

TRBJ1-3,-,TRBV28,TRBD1,TGTGCCAGCAGACCCGACAGGGTTTATGGAAACACCATATATTTT,CASRPDRVYGNTIYF
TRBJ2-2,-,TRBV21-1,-,TGTGCCAGCAGTACCGGGACCGCTAACACCGGGGAGCTGTTTTTT,CASSTGTANTGELFF
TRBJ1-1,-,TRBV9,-,TGTGCCAGCGGGGGGTCCCCCCGGACTGAAGCTTTCTTT,CASGGSPRTEAFF
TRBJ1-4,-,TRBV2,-,TGTGCCAGCAGTGAATGGGATTCAACTAATGAAAAACTGTTTTTT,CASSEWDSTNEKLFF
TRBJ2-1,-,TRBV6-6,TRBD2,TGTGCCAGCAGTTCCGGGACTAGCGATTTCGATGAGCAGTTCTTC,CASSSGTSDFDEQFF
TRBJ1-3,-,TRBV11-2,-,TGTGCCAGCATCGGAGGAAACACCATATATTTT,CASIGGNTIYF
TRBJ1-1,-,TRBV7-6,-,TGTGCCAGCAGCTTAGAAGTCAGGGACCCTGAAGCTTTCTTT,CASSLEVRDPEAFF
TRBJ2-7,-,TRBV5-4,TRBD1,TGTGCCAGCAGCTTGGGGGACAGGGACTACGAGCAGTACTTC,CASSLGDRDYEQYF
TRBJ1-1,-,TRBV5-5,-,TGTGCCAGCAGCCTCCATGCTGGGATGATCGCTGAAGCTTTCTTT,CASSLHAGMIAEAFF
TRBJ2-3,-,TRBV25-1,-,TGTGCCAGCAGTGAATATCTTACGGAATTCACAGATACGCAGTATTTT,CASSEYLTEFTDTQYF
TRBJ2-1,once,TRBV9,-,TGTGCCAGCGGGGTCTCGTTTAGGAGTAGTTACAATGAGCAGTTCTTC,CASGVSFRSSYNEQFF
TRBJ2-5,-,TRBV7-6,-,TGTGCCAGCAGCTCTCCTGAGATCGAGACCCAGTACTTC,CASSSPEIETQYF
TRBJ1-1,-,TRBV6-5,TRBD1,TGTGCCAGCACCGAAGGGACAGCTTTCAATGAAGCTTTCTTT,CASTEGTAFNEAFF
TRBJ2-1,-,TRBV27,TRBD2,TGTGCCAGCAGTCCAAGCGGGAGTCCCTACAATGAGCAGTTCTTC,CASSPSGSPYNEQFF
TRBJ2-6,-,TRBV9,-,TGTGCCAGCAGCGTAGGTTCCGGGGCTTACGTCCTGACTTTC,CASSVGSGAYVLTF
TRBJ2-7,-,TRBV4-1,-,TGCGCCAGCAGCCAAGTGGGGACCGGGGGCGAGCAGTACTTC,CASSQVGTGGEQYF
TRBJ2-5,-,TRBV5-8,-,TGTGCCAGCAGCTCCCTTTTGGAGACCGAACAAGAGACCCAGTACTTC,CASSSLLETEQETQYF
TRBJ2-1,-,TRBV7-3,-,TGTGCCAGCAGCTTAGTCGGGAGCTCCTACAATGAGCAGTTCTTC,CASSLVGSSYNEQFF
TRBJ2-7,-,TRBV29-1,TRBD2,TGCAGCGTGGAGGGACTAGCCGTCTACGAGCAGTACTTC,CSVEGLAVYEQYF
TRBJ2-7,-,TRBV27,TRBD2,TGTGCCAGCAGAAGGACTAGCGGGAGAGACGAGCAGTACTTC,CASRRTSGRDEQYF
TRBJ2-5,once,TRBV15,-,TGTGCCACCAGCCCGGAGGCAGGGAAGTACCAAGAGACCCAGTACTTC,CATSPEAGKYQETQYF
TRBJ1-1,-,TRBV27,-,TGTGCCAGCAGTCTATTTATGAACACTGAAGCTTTCTTT,CASSLFMNTEAFF
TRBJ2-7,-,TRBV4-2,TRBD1,TGTGCCAGCAGCGACAGGGGACTCTACGAGCAGTACTTC,CASSDRGLYEQYF
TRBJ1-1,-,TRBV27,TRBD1,TGTGCCAGCAGTTTATTGGGGACAGCGAACACTGAAGCTTTCTTT,CASSLLGTANTEAFF
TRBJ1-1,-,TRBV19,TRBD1,TGTGCCAGTATAGGGCTCGAGAGACAGGGGCTGAACACTGAAGCTTTCTTT,CASIGLERQGLNTEAFF
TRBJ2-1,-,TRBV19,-,TGTGCCAGTAGTATTTGGGGTCTAGGAAGGGATGAGCAGTTCTTC,CASSIWGLGRDEQFF
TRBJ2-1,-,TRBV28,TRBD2,TGTGCCAGCAGTTTCAACGGCGGGGGTTACAATGAGCAGTTCTTC,CASSFNGGGYNEQFF
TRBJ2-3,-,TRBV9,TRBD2,TGTGCCAGCAGCGCAACCTGGGAGCGGGAGGTTCGGGATACGCAGTATTTT,CASSATWEREVRDTQYF
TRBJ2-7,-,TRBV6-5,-,TGTGCCAGCAGTTACACGGGAGAAGGGGAGCAGTACTTC,CASSYTGEGEQYF